This T cell receptor beta chain was profiled in a study of T-cell memory formation after mild COVID-19. Study findings and constraints: The main location of contracting CD4+ clones was CM and EM, and that of contracting CD8+ clones was EMRA.

As for this clonotype: Its antigen is as yet unknown.

The CDR3 extends over 16 amino acids. In germline, CDR1 is LGHDT, CDR2 YNNKEL (reference sequence). V was cut by 4 bases and J by 2 bases, with 15 bases left in between. TCRdb analysed the 5' RACE reads with MiXCR anew, one entry per CDR3 protein. The table records about 620,000 distinct CDR3 sequences, about 20% of them present only once. The chain recombines TRBV3-1 with TRBJ2-1; either TRBD1 or TRBD2 may fit D (7 bases each). Sequenced sample: PBMCs or a T cell subset sorted from them (not recorded which). This TCR came from an adult woman who had mild COVID-19 (a few samples of this study predate the infection). Cell type and time point are not known. CDR3 nucleotides: TGTGCCAGCAGCCGCCGGGGGAGGGGGCCCTACAATGAGCAGTTCTTC. It yields the protein CASSRRGRGPYNEQFF.